A selection of T cell receptor beta chains follows, all from one sample in a study of blood T cell repertoires in COVID-19. Only in-frame clones appear in the TCRdb table, and some are missing; sequencing was by immunoSEQ multiplex PCR. The sample includes about 36,000 clones, around four fifths seen only once; the top ten take around 14%. Material for sequencing was peripheral blood. The receptors derive from a human donor in a cohort sampled during active COVID-19. Each CDR3 is given with its conserved first and last residue. A D gene is named only where the DNA matches it firmly. Clone size appears in some rows only: once, few, many, or a class for an expanded clone.

j_call: TRBJ2-2; v_call: TRBV5-1; clone_size: once; d_call: TRBD1; cdr3_nt: TGCGCCAGCAGCTCGACAGGGGTAGTTTACGGGGAGCTGTTTTTT; cdr3_aa: CASSSTGVVYGELFF
j_call: TRBJ1-6; v_call: TRBV19; clone_size: .; d_call: TRBD1; cdr3_nt: TGTGCCAGTAGTATAGCTGCTCAACAGGGGAGGACCCTCCACTTT; cdr3_aa: CASSIAAQQGRTLHF
j_call: TRBJ2-1; v_call: TRBV11-2; clone_size: .; d_call: .; cdr3_nt: TGTGCCAGCAGCTTAGATGGGCAGATTAATGAGCAGTTCTTC; cdr3_aa: CASSLDGQINEQFF
j_call: TRBJ2-2; v_call: TRBV7-9; clone_size: .; d_call: TRBD1; cdr3_nt: TGTGCCAGCAGCTTTACAGGGGGCATGAACACCGGGGAGCTGTTTTTT; cdr3_aa: CASSFTGGMNTGELFF
j_call: TRBJ2-6; v_call: TRBV6-6; clone_size: .; d_call: .; cdr3_nt: TGTGCCAGCAGACGGGTTTCCAGCTCTGGGGCCAACGTCCTGACTTTC; cdr3_aa: CASRRVSSSGANVLTF
j_call: TRBJ1-1; v_call: TRBV7-9; clone_size: .; d_call: .; cdr3_nt: TGTGCCAGCAGCTTCCAGGAGAACACTGAAGCTTTCTTT; cdr3_aa: CASSFQENTEAFF
j_call: TRBJ1-5; v_call: TRBV15; clone_size: .; d_call: .; cdr3_nt: TGTGCCACCAGCAGAGAACATGGGCAGGACAGTGGGGCCCAGCATTTT; cdr3_aa: CATSREHGQDSGAQHF
j_call: TRBJ2-7; v_call: TRBV27; clone_size: .; d_call: .; cdr3_nt: TGTGCCAGCAGTTTATATAGGGGTATCGAGCAGTACTTC; cdr3_aa: CASSLYRGIEQYF
j_call: TRBJ2-5; v_call: TRBV30; clone_size: .; d_call: TRBD1; cdr3_nt: TGTGCCTGGAGTGTACAGGGGGCAGAGACCCAGTACTTC; cdr3_aa: CAWSVQGAETQYF
j_call: TRBJ2-1; v_call: TRBV24-1; clone_size: .; d_call: TRBD2; cdr3_nt: TGTGCCACCAGTGATAGCGGGGGGGCCGCCTACAATGAGCAGTTCTTC; cdr3_aa: CATSDSGGAAYNEQFF
j_call: TRBJ1-2; v_call: TRBV6-1; clone_size: .; d_call: TRBD1; cdr3_nt: TGTGCCAGCAGTGAGGCAGGGACAGGGAACTATGGCTACACCTTC; cdr3_aa: CASSEAGTGNYGYTF
j_call: TRBJ1-2; v_call: TRBV2; clone_size: .; d_call: .; cdr3_nt: TGTGCCAGAGTGCTAGACAAGGGGGAAGGCTACACCTTC; cdr3_aa: CARVLDKGEGYTF
j_call: TRBJ2-3; v_call: TRBV7-3; clone_size: .; d_call: TRBD2; cdr3_nt: TGTGCCAGCAGCGATAGCGGGGGGGCAGATACGCAGTATTTT; cdr3_aa: CASSDSGGADTQYF
j_call: TRBJ2-4; v_call: TRBV30; clone_size: once; d_call: TRBD1; cdr3_nt: TGTGCCTGGAGCGGGGGACAGGGGGCCAAAAACATTCAGTACTTC; cdr3_aa: CAWSGGQGAKNIQYF
j_call: TRBJ1-4; v_call: TRBV6-4; clone_size: .; d_call: TRBD1; cdr3_nt: TGTGCCAGCAGTCCGACCGGGACAGGGGTTGAAAAACTGTTTTTT; cdr3_aa: CASSPTGTGVEKLFF
j_call: TRBJ2-1; v_call: TRBV7-3; clone_size: .; d_call: .; cdr3_nt: TGTGCCAGCAGCTTAACAACCCAGTCCAATGAGCAGTTCTTC; cdr3_aa: CASSLTTQSNEQFF
j_call: TRBJ2-7; v_call: TRBV4-3; clone_size: .; d_call: .; cdr3_nt: TGCGCCAGCAGCCAAGATTGGGGGAGGGGGGGCTACCGCTACGAGCAGTACTTC; cdr3_aa: CASSQDWGRGGYRYEQYF
j_call: TRBJ2-7; v_call: TRBV7-2; clone_size: .; d_call: .; cdr3_nt: TGTGCCAGCAGTTCAGCCACAGTCGATAGCTCCTACGAGCAGTACTTC; cdr3_aa: CASSSATVDSSYEQYF
j_call: TRBJ1-1; v_call: TRBV19; clone_size: .; d_call: .; cdr3_nt: TGTGCCAGTAGTATCACTAGAAAGAACACTGAAGCTTTCTTT; cdr3_aa: CASSITRKNTEAFF
j_call: TRBJ2-7; v_call: TRBV21-1; clone_size: .; d_call: .; cdr3_nt: TGTGCCAGCAGCAAACCGCAAAGGGAGTCCCCCTACGAGCAGTACTTC; cdr3_aa: CASSKPQRESPYEQYF
j_call: TRBJ2-1; v_call: TRBV7-2; clone_size: .; d_call: TRBD2; cdr3_nt: TGTGCCAGCAGCTTAAACGGGGGGGCCGGTAACAATGAGCAGTTCTTC; cdr3_aa: CASSLNGGAGNNEQFF
j_call: TRBJ1-1; v_call: TRBV5-1; clone_size: .; d_call: .; cdr3_nt: TGCGCCAGCAGCTCGGAGGGAACAGGGAACACTGAAGCTTTCTTT; cdr3_aa: CASSSEGTGNTEAFF
j_call: TRBJ2-7; v_call: TRBV25-1; clone_size: .; d_call: .; cdr3_nt: TGTGCCAGCAGTGCCCAACAGGGAACTGACGAGCAGTACTTC; cdr3_aa: CASSAQQGTDEQYF
j_call: TRBJ2-7; v_call: TRBV7-2; clone_size: .; d_call: .; cdr3_nt: TGTGCCAGCAGCTTAGTAAGCGGCGGAACCTACGAGCAGTACTTC; cdr3_aa: CASSLVSGGTYEQYF
j_call: TRBJ2-6; v_call: TRBV4-3; clone_size: .; d_call: .; cdr3_nt: TGCGCCAGCAGCCAAGGCGGGGCGCTGACTGGGGCCAACGTCCTGACTTTC; cdr3_aa: CASSQGGALTGANVLTF
j_call: TRBJ1-1; v_call: TRBV3-1/TRBV3-2; clone_size: few; d_call: .; cdr3_nt: TGTGCCAGCAGCCATCGGGACACTGAAGCTTTCTTT; cdr3_aa: CASSHRDTEAFF
j_call: TRBJ1-5; v_call: TRBV6-5; clone_size: .; d_call: .; cdr3_nt: TGTGCCAGCAAGGAAGGGGCTCCGGCCCAGCATTTT; cdr3_aa: CASKEGAPAQHF
j_call: TRBJ2-5; v_call: TRBV19; clone_size: .; d_call: TRBD2; cdr3_nt: TGTGCCAGTAGGGGTAGCGGGGGGGCTTGGGAGACCCAGTACTTC; cdr3_aa: CASRGSGGAWETQYF
j_call: TRBJ1-1; v_call: TRBV4-3; clone_size: .; d_call: .; cdr3_nt: TGCGCCAGCAGCCCGGGCGGCAGGGGCGTCACTCGGGACACTGAAGCTTTCTTT; cdr3_aa: CASSPGGRGVTRDTEAFF
j_call: TRBJ2-2; v_call: TRBV7-3; clone_size: .; d_call: TRBD1; cdr3_nt: TGTGCCAGCAGCTTACTGTCCCCGGGGACAGGGGGTACCGGGGAGCTGTTTTTT; cdr3_aa: CASSLLSPGTGGTGELFF
j_call: TRBJ1-5; v_call: TRBV29-1; clone_size: .; d_call: .; cdr3_nt: TGCAGCGTTGGAGGGTATGATCAGCCCCAGCATTTT; cdr3_aa: CSVGGYDQPQHF
j_call: TRBJ1-1; v_call: TRBV10-3; clone_size: .; d_call: .; cdr3_nt: TGTGCCATCAGTGAGACCCCCGGGGGTGGGAACACTGAAGCTTTCTTT; cdr3_aa: CAISETPGGGNTEAFF
j_call: TRBJ2-7; v_call: TRBV11-2; clone_size: .; d_call: TRBD1; cdr3_nt: TGTGCCAGCAGAGACGACAGGGGGCTCTACGAGCAGTACTTC; cdr3_aa: CASRDDRGLYEQYF
j_call: TRBJ2-3; v_call: TRBV2; clone_size: .; d_call: .; cdr3_nt: TGTGCCAGCGTTGGGGGACTCAGCACAGATACGCAGTATTTT; cdr3_aa: CASVGGLSTDTQYF
j_call: TRBJ1-2; v_call: TRBV3-1/TRBV3-2; clone_size: .; d_call: .; cdr3_nt: TGTGCCAGCAGCCAACGGTTCTCCCGTAAATTCTATGGCTACACCTTC; cdr3_aa: CASSQRFSRKFYGYTF
j_call: TRBJ2-1; v_call: TRBV24-1; clone_size: .; d_call: .; cdr3_nt: TGTGCCACCCAGCAGGGGCAGTCCTACAATGAGCAGTTCTTC; cdr3_aa: CATQQGQSYNEQFF
j_call: TRBJ2-7; v_call: TRBV25-1; clone_size: .; d_call: .; cdr3_nt: TGTGCCAGCAGTGAAGGAGCAGCGGCCTACGAGCAGTACTTC; cdr3_aa: CASSEGAAAYEQYF
j_call: TRBJ2-7; v_call: TRBV7-8; clone_size: once; d_call: TRBD2; cdr3_nt: TGTGCCAGCAGCTTAGCTTTAAGACTAGCGGCGAACTACGAGCAGTACTTC; cdr3_aa: CASSLALRLAANYEQYF
j_call: TRBJ2-3; v_call: TRBV12-3/TRBV12-4; clone_size: .; d_call: TRBD2; cdr3_nt: TGTGCCAGCACCCGGGGGAGGGGGCAGTATTTT; cdr3_aa: CASTRGRGQYF
j_call: TRBJ1-4; v_call: TRBV10-3; clone_size: .; d_call: TRBD1; cdr3_nt: TGTGCCATCGGACAGGGGAGTGAAAAACTGTTTTTT; cdr3_aa: CAIGQGSEKLFF